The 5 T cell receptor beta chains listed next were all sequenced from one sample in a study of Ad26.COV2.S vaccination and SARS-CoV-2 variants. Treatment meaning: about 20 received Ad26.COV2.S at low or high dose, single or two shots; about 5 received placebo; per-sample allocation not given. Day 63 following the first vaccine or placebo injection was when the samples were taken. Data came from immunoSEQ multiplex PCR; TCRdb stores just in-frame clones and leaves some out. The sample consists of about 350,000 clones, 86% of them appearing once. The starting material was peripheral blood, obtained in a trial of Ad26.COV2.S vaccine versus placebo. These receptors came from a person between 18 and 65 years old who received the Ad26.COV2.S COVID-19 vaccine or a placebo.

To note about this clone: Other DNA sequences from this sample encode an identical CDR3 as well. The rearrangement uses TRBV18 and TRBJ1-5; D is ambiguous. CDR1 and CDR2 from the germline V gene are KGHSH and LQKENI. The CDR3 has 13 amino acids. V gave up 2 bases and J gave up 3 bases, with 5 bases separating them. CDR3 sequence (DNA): TGTGCCAGCTCACCAGGTTCCAATCAGCCCCAGCATTTT. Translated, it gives CASSPGSNQPQHF.

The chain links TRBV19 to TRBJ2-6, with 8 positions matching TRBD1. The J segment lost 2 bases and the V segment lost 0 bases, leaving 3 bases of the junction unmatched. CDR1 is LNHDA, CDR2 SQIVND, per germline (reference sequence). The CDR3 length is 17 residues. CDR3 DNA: TGTGCCAGTAGTATAGACCTACAGGGGGCTGGGGCCAACGTCCTGACTTTC. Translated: CASSIDLQGAGANVLTF.

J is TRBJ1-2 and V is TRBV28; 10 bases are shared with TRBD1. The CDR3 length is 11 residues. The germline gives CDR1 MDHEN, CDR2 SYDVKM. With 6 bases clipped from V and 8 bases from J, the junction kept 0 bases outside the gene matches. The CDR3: CASRGQGGYTF. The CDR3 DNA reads TGTGCCAGCAGGGGACAGGGGGGCTACACCTTC.

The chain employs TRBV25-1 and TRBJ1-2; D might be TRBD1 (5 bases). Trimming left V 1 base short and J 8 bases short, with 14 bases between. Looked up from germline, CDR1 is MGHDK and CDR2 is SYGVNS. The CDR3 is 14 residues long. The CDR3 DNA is TGTGCCAGCAGTGAATCTCCGGGGGTGGAGGGCTACACCTTC. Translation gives CASSESPGVEGYTF.

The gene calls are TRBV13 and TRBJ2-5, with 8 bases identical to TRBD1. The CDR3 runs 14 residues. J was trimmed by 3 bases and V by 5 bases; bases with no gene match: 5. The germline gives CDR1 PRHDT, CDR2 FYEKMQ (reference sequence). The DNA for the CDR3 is TGTGCCAGCAGCCCCTTGGACAGGGAAGAGACCCAGTACTTC. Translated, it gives CASSPLDREETQYF.